This T cell receptor (beta chain) emerged from a study of OX40 agonist ivuxolimab in advanced cancers. Study overall: Patients were given ivuxolimab, an antibody that agonizes OX40 (CD134). Three patients responded partially, comprising one with hepatocellular carcinoma and two with cutaneous melanoma. Findings and limits, study-wide: The investigators did not determine what antigen specificity the expanded peripheral T cells had. By week 6 at 0.1 to 3.0 mg/kg, blood CD4+ and CD8+ T cells had expanded clonally.

Using immunoSEQ multiplex PCR, the repertoire was profiled, and TCRdb retains in-frame clones only, with some absent. The data contain 20,000 to 30,000 clones, over 70% of them singletons. In regard to this clone: Its antigen is currently unknown.

The V and J ends lost 4 bases and 8 bases respectively, with 27 bases between them. The germline V gene has CDR1 SGDLS and CDR2 YYNGEE. There are 17 residues in the CDR3. This chain uses TRBV9 with TRBJ1-2; TRBD1 is a possible D gene (6 bases). The receptor's source is an adult with an advanced solid tumor such as melanoma, head and neck, liver or kidney cancer. The sample was CD4+ or CD8+ T cells sorted from blood, taken in a trial of the OX40 agonist ivuxolimab. CDR3 sequence (DNA): TGTGCCAGCAGCCCACAGACGGCGGGACAATACCCCAAGGGCTACACCTTC. Residues: CASSPQTAGQYPKGYTF.